A single sample is the source of the 5 T cell receptor beta chains below, sequenced in a study of spatial heterogeneity in lung cancer. Study results and limitations: Tumor mutation counts were tracked by expanded intratumoral alpha and beta TCR counts.

TCRdb used MiXCR to reprocess the 5' RACE reads, holding one entry per CDR3 protein. This table holds about 9,800 distinct CDR3 sequences, nearly 6.5% found once. No cognate antigen is known for these TCRs. Specified time point: sample taken at primary tumor resection. Sequences were derived from lung tumor tissue, sampled at surgery. The receptors come from a male donor with early-stage non-small cell lung cancer.

The chain joins TRBV20-1 to TRBJ1-2; 9 bases match TRBD1. V gave up 5 bases and J gave up 4 bases; unmatched junction bases: 2. CDR1 and CDR2 from the germline V gene are DFQATT and SNEGSKA (reference sequence). The CDR3 consists of 12 residues. This chain's CDR3 is CSADRGGYGYTF. The CDR3 DNA reads as TGCAGTGCTGACAGGGGGGGCTATGGCTACACCTTC.

This clonotype was found many times. This sequence joins TRBV6-1 and TRBJ1-3; 7 bases are a match to TRBD1. Per the germline V gene, CDR1 is MNHNS and CDR2 is SASEGT. This CDR3 comprises 12 residues. The ends lost 6 bases at V and 6 bases at J; junction bases unmatched: 2. DNA for the CDR3: TGTGCCAGCAGGACAGGGATAAACACCATATATTTT. Translation gives CASRTGINTIYF.

This clonotype was seen many times. The chain is built from TRBV29-1 and TRBJ2-7, with 7 bases lining up with TRBD2. Germline assignment: CDR1 SQVTM and CDR2 ANQGSEA. The V and J ends lost 6 bases and 2 bases, in that order; junction bases with no gene match: 7. The CDR3 length is 13 residues. DNA for the CDR3: TGCAGCGTGAGAGCGGGAAGCACCTACGAGCAGTACTTC. Protein: CSVRAGSTYEQYF.

This chain links TRBV3-1 with TRBJ1-2; 8 nucleotides agree with TRBD1. The CDR3 contains 16 residues. CDR1 is LGHDT and CDR2 is YNNKEL in the germline V gene (reference sequence). Trimming took 4 bases from V and 0 from J; bases not matched to a gene: 7. CDR3 nucleotides: TGTGCCAGCAGCCTTATCGACAGGGGAACTAACTATGGCTACACCTTC. Translated: CASSLIDRGTNYGYTF. The full variable domain, completed using reference TRBV3-1 and TRBJ1-2, is DTAVSQTPKYLVTQMGNDKSIKCEQNLGHDTMYWYKQDSKKFLKIMFSYNNKELIINETVPNRFSPKSPDKAHLNLHINSLELGDSAVYFCASSLIDRGTNYGYTFGSGTRLTVV.

This clonotype appeared many times. V is TRBV5-1 and J is TRBJ2-1; the D is unclear. Per the germline V gene, CDR1 is SGHRS and CDR2 is YFSETQ. Between the trimmed V and J ends, which lost 0 bases and 8 bases, there was a span of 12 bases. CDR3 length: 14 amino acids. CDR3 DNA sequence: TGCGCCAGCAGCTTGGCCCAAGTAACGGATGAGCAGTTCTTC. Its protein is CASSLAQVTDEQFF.